Listed below are T cell receptor beta chains from one sample, sequenced in a study of T-cell memory formation after mild COVID-19. TCRdb used MiXCR to reprocess the 5' RACE reads, holding one entry per CDR3 protein. The sample gives about 560,000 distinct CDR3 sequences, 20% to 25% of which show up once; approximately 8% is in the top ten. Sequencing input: PBMCs or a T cell subset sorted from them (not recorded which). The receptors come from an adult woman who had mild COVID-19 (a few samples of this study predate the infection). Cell type and time point are not known. Both conserved end residues are part of each CDR3. The D gene is left open where the match is weak. Not every row has a clone size; where given, it reads once, few, many or a size class.

TRBD1	TRBV29-1	TRBJ2-7	NA	TGCAGCGTCTCAGAAGTGGGGACAGAACTTTACGAGCAGTACTTC	CSVSEVGTELYEQYF
TRBD2	TRBV6-2/TRBV6-3	TRBJ2-3	many	TGCGCCAGCAGTTATAGCGGGAGCACAGATACGCAGTATTTT	CASSYSGSTDTQYF
TRBD2	TRBV7-3	TRBJ2-1	few	TGTGCCGGTAGCGGGTTCTACAATGAGCAGTTCTTC	CAGSGFYNEQFF
NA	TRBV12-3/TRBV12-4	TRBJ1-5	few	TGTGCCAGCAGTTTAGGGGTATTAGGCAATCAGCCCCAGCATTTT	CASSLGVLGNQPQHF
NA	TRBV4-2	TRBJ2-5	few	TGTGCCAGCAGCCAAGATCCTTCGGGGAGAGAGACCCAGTACTTC	CASSQDPSGRETQYF
NA	TRBV12-3/TRBV12-4	TRBJ2-2	once	TGTGCCAGCAGGGCCAGAGGCGGGGAGCTGTTTTTT	CASRARGGELFF
TRBD1	TRBV7-9	TRBJ2-7	NA	TGTGCCAGCAGTTACGCCGGGACAGGCCGATACGAGCAGTACTTC	CASSYAGTGRYEQYF
NA	TRBV4-1	TRBJ2-3	few	TGCGCCAGCAGCCATGCAAAAGGGGCTAGCACAGATACGCAGTATTTT	CASSHAKGASTDTQYF
NA	TRBV24-1	TRBJ1-5	NA	TGTGCCACATGGGGGGGTGGCAATCAGCCCCAGCATTTT	CATWGGGNQPQHF
NA	TRBV7-9	TRBJ1-2	once	TGTGCCAGCAGCTTAGAGGTGCCCTATGGCTACACCTTC	CASSLEVPYGYTF
NA	TRBV6-6	TRBJ1-4	NA	TGTGCCAGCAGCCCCGGGACCAGAAATGAAAAACTGTTTTTT	CASSPGTRNEKLFF
TRBD1	TRBV9	TRBJ2-2	NA	TGTGCCAGCAGCGTAGAGACAGGGTACACCGGGGAGCTGTTTTTT	CASSVETGYTGELFF
NA	TRBV27	TRBJ2-7	NA	TGTGCCAGCAAGACACCCGGGACACTCTACGAGCAGTACTTC	CASKTPGTLYEQYF
TRBD2	TRBV7-8	TRBJ2-3	NA	TGTGCCAGCAGCTTAGCGGCAGCGGGAAGGAGATCAGATACGCAGTATTTT	CASSLAAAGRRSDTQYF
NA	TRBV3-1	TRBJ1-5	few	TGTGCCAGCAGCGGACAGCTGAATCAGCCCCAGCATTTT	CASSGQLNQPQHF
NA	TRBV6-6	TRBJ2-1	few	TGTGCCAGCAGCCACGGGTCACTAACCCATGAGCAGTTCTTC	CASSHGSLTHEQFF
NA	TRBV5-6	TRBJ2-7	many	TGTGCCAGCAGCTTGGGGATCTACGAGCAGTACTTC	CASSLGIYEQYF
NA	TRBV14	TRBJ2-3	few	TGTGCCAGCAGCCCCCGCGACAGGACAGCCGCAGATACGCAGTATTTT	CASSPRDRTAADTQYF
TRBD2	TRBV7-9	TRBJ2-1	NA	TGTGCCAGCAGCTTAAGACCCCTAGCGGGAAACAATGAGCAGTTCTTC	CASSLRPLAGNNEQFF
TRBD2	TRBV30	TRBJ2-7	NA	TGTGCCTGGACCTCTCGAGGGACTAGCGGGAGCAACGAGCAGTACTTC	CAWTSRGTSGSNEQYF
NA	TRBV29-1	TRBJ2-1	few	TGCAGCGTTGAAGTTGGTCAGCTATCCTACAATGAGCAGTTCTTC	CSVEVGQLSYNEQFF
TRBD1	TRBV30	TRBJ1-2	NA	TGTGCCTGGACCACCGGACAGGGCCTCTATGGCTACACCTTC	CAWTTGQGLYGYTF
NA	TRBV3-1	TRBJ1-2	few	TGTGCCAGCAGCCAAGGACGCTATGGCTACACCTTC	CASSQGRYGYTF
TRBD2	TRBV7-2	TRBJ2-7	NA	TGTGCCAGCAGCTCCGCTAGCGGGAGTGCCTACGAGCAGTACTTC	CASSSASGSAYEQYF
NA	TRBV4-2	TRBJ2-3	NA	TGTGCCAGTGGGTGGGGCAGCACAGATACGCAGTATTTT	CASGWGSTDTQYF
NA	TRBV5-1	TRBJ1-5	few	TGCGCCAGCAGCCCAATCGGCAGGGACAATCAGCCCCAGCATTTT	CASSPIGRDNQPQHF
NA	TRBV4-2	TRBJ2-7	few	TGTGCCAGCCGACTGGACGCACGGGAGTTCACGGGGGAGCAGTACTTC	CASRLDAREFTGEQYF
TRBD1	TRBV6-5	TRBJ2-1	few	TGTGCCAGCAGTTACCCCGGGACAGGGGTGGATGAGCAGTTCTTC	CASSYPGTGVDEQFF
TRBD2	TRBV7-3	TRBJ2-6	NA	TGTGCCAGCAGCCCCTGGGACTATAGCTCTGGGGCCAACGTCCTGACTTTC	CASSPWDYSSGANVLTF
TRBD1	TRBV7-9	TRBJ2-1	NA	TGTGCCAGCAGTTCAGGGGGACAATACAATGAGCAGTTCTTC	CASSSGGQYNEQFF
NA	TRBV11-2	TRBJ1-1	few	TGTGCCAGCAGCTTTTGGGCTCGGACTGGGAACACTGAAGCTTTCTTT	CASSFWARTGNTEAFF
NA	TRBV30	TRBJ2-7	NA	TGTGCCTGGAGTTTGTGGGGGCGTGCCTACGAGCAGTACTTC	CAWSLWGRAYEQYF
TRBD1	TRBV12-3/TRBV12-4	TRBJ2-5	NA	TGTGCCAGCAGTTATGGGGCCGGGACAGGGGTGGTAGCGGAGACCCAGTACTTC	CASSYGAGTGVVAETQYF
TRBD2	TRBV2	TRBJ2-3	NA	TGTGCCAGCAGGGACTGGGACTACACAGATACGCAGTATTTT	CASRDWDYTDTQYF
NA	TRBV5-5	TRBJ2-7	few	TGTGCCAGCAGCTTGCCGGGGTCCGACGAGCAGTACTTC	CASSLPGSDEQYF
TRBD1	TRBV18	TRBJ2-7	few	TGTGCCAGCTCACCATACTTTAACGCCGGGACAGCGAGATTAACCTACGAGCAGTACTTC	CASSPYFNAGTARLTYEQYF
NA	TRBV5-1	TRBJ2-7	NA	TGCGCCAGCAGCTTGGACGGGTACTACGAGCAGTACTTC	CASSLDGYYEQYF
NA	TRBV15	TRBJ1-1	NA	TGTGCCACCAGCAGAGCCCCTTGGATGAACACTGAAGCTTTCTTT	CATSRAPWMNTEAFF
NA	TRBV29-1	TRBJ2-4	few	TGCAGCGTTGTTTCTTTGGAGGGCTTGGCCAAAAACATTCAGTACTTC	CSVVSLEGLAKNIQYF
NA	TRBV4-3	TRBJ1-4	NA	TGCGCCAGCAGCCTCGAGACGAGAGGGGAAAAACTGTTTTTT	CASSLETRGEKLFF
TRBD1	TRBV13	TRBJ2-7	few	TGTGCCAGCAGCTACCCGCGGACAGGCTCCTACGAGCAGTACTTC	CASSYPRTGSYEQYF
NA	TRBV7-7	TRBJ2-1	NA	TGTGCTAGCAGCTCAGGGGTGGGTGTTGAGCAGTTCTTC	CASSSGVGVEQFF
TRBD2	TRBV14	TRBJ2-3	few	TGTGCCAGCAGCCAACAACTAGCGGGAGCAGATACGCAGTATTTT	CASSQQLAGADTQYF